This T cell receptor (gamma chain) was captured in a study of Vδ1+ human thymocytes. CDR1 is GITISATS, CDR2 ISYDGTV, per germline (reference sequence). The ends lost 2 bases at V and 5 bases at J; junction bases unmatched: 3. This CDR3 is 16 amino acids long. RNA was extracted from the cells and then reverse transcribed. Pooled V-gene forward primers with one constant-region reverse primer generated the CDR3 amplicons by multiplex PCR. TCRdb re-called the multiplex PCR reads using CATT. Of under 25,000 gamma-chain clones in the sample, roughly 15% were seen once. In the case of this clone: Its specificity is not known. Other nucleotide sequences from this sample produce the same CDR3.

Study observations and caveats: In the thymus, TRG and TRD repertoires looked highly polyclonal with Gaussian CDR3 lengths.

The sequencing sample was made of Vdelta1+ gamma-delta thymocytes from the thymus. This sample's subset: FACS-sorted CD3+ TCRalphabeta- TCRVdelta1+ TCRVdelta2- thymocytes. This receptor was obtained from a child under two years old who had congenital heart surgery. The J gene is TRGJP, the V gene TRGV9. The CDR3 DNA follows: TGTGCCTTGTGGGAGGCAGAAGAGTTGGGCAAAAAAATCAAGGTATTT. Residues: CALWEAEELGKKIKVF.